Each of the 9 T cell receptor beta chains below was sequenced from the same sample in a study of T cells in Graves' hyperthyroidism and ophthalmopathy. Amplified TCR beta CDR3 regions derived from RNA transcripts. TCR CDR3 underwent first-round RT-PCR with the HTBI primer set. MiXCR was run by TCRdb on the multiplex PCR reads, yielding one entry per CDR3 protein. Among about 210,000 distinct CDR3 sequences, about 18% were seen once, and the ten largest hold roughly two fifths. Input material: blood. These receptors were taken from a man aged 40-50 years with Graves' hyperthyroidism.

Note on this clonotype: The junction departs from germline at one end; a sequencing error may be responsible. The gene calls are TRBV7-2 and TRBJ2-1; TRBD2 agrees at 7 bases. The CDR3 loop spans 16 amino acids. The germline gives CDR1 SGHTA, CDR2 FQGNSA. CDR3 DNA: TGTGCCAGCAGCCCTCAGCCTAGCGGCCTGGGAAATGAGCAGTCCTTC. Its protein is CASSPQPSGLGNEQSF.

This clonotype was counted at least ten times. The chain employs TRBV20-1 and TRBJ2-1; 10 nucleotides line up with TRBD1. Germline assignment: CDR1 DFQATT and CDR2 SNEGSKA (reference sequence). The CDR3 sequence is 13 residues long. V lost 3 bases to trimming and J lost 8 bases; unmatched junction nucleotides: 4. CDR3 protein: CSASRDRGDEQFF. The CDR3 nucleotides read TGCAGTGCTAGCCGGGACAGGGGCGATGAGCAGTTCTTC.

With respect to this clonotype: A read error is likely, as this CDR3 ends without the conserved phenylalanine or tryptophan. The chain couples TRBV27 to TRBJ2-1; 8 bases map to TRBD2. V lost 4 bases to trimming and J lost 0 bases; unmatched junction nucleotides: 5. Germline loops: CDR1 MNHEY, CDR2 SMNVEV (reference sequence). The CDR3 runs to 16 residues. The CDR3 spells CASSSLSGGSYNEQFS. CDR3 DNA sequence: TGTGCCAGCAGTTCGCTCAGCGGGGGCTCCTACAATGAGCAGTTCTCC.

The V gene is TRBV4-3, the J gene TRBJ1-2; unclear D gene. Trimming took off 4 bases at V and 6 bases at J, with 15 bases between the two ends. This CDR3 is 14 amino acids long. The germline V gene has CDR1 LGHNA and CDR2 YSLEER. The CDR3 DNA reads as TGCGCCAGCAGCCTCACAGTAAGATCCGATGGCTACACCTTC. Protein product: CASSLTVRSDGYTF.

This clonotype appeared a few times. V and J are TRBV27 and TRBJ1-4, with a tentative D call TRBD1 (6 bases). Trimming removed 10 bases from V and 3 bases from J, with 15 bases in between. Germline V gene data show CDR1 as MNHEY and CDR2 as SMNVEV (reference sequence). The CDR3 covers 14 residues. DNA for the CDR3: TGTGCCACCCGGGGGGGCCGGTCTAATGAAAAACTGTTTTTT. Protein sequence: CATRGGRSNEKLFF.

The rearrangement uses TRBV6-2 or TRBV6-3 and TRBJ1-6, with D perhaps matching TRBD1 (6 bases). The CDR3 loop spans 15 amino acids. Germline values: CDR1 MNHEY, CDR2 SVGEGT. Trimming shortened V by 7 bases and J by 10 bases, and 20 bases separated the two germline ends. CDR3 sequence: CASTSTQGIMSPLHF. The CDR3 DNA reads as TGTGCCAGCACCTCAACCCAGGGGATTATGTCACCCCTCCACTTT.

This chain joins TRBV9 and TRBJ1-2; D is ambiguous. The CDR3 has 10 residues. The V end was cut by 0 bases, the J end by 14 bases, with 8 bases between. Germline V gives CDR1 SGDLS, CDR2 YYNGEE. The CDR3 region has the DNA TGTGCCAGCAGCGTAGACCCCCAAACCTTC. Protein product: CASSVDPQTF.

This clonotype came up a few times. J is TRBJ1-5 and V is TRBV7-8; D is ambiguous. This CDR3 spans 15 amino acids. Trimming removed 5 bases from V and 5 bases from J, with 16 bases in between. Germline V gene sequence: CDR1 SGHVS, CDR2 FQNEAQ. CDR3 sequence (DNA): TGTGCCAGCAGCGCGAAACAAGAACTGCATCAGCCCCAGCATTTT. Its protein is CASSAKQELHQPQHF.

This clonotype was counted ten times or more. This chain connects TRBV9 to TRBJ2-2; 10 nucleotides align to TRBD2. Germline loops: CDR1 SGDLS, CDR2 YYNGEE. V lost 3 bases to trimming and J lost 7 bases; unmatched junction nucleotides: 15. This CDR3 is 18 amino acids long. The DNA for the CDR3 is TGTGCCAGCAGCGACCCCGGGACTAGCGCCCCACGGTACGGGGAGCTGTTTTTT. Encoded protein: CASSDPGTSAPRYGELFF.